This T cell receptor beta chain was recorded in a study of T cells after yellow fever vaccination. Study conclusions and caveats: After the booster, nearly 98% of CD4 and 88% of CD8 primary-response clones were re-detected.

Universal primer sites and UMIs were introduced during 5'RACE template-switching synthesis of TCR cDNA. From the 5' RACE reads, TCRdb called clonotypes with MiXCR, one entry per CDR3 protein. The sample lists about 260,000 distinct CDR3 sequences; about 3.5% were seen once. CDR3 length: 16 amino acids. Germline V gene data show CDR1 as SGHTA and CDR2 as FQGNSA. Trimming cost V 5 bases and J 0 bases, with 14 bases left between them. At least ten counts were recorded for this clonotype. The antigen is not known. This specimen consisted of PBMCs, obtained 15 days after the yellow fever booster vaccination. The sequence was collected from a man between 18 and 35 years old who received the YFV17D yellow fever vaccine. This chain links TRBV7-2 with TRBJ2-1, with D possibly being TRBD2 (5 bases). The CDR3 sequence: CASSAPSTSSYNEQFF. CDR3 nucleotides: TGTGCCAGCAGCGCTCCTAGCACTAGCTCCTACAATGAGCAGTTCTTC. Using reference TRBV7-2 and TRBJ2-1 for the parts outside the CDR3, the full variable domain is GAGVSQSPSNKVTEKGKDVELRCDPISGHTALYWYRQSLGQGLEFLIYFQGNSAPDKSGLPSDRFSAERTGGSVSTLTIQRTQQEDSAVYLCASSAPSTSSYNEQFFGPGTRLTVL.